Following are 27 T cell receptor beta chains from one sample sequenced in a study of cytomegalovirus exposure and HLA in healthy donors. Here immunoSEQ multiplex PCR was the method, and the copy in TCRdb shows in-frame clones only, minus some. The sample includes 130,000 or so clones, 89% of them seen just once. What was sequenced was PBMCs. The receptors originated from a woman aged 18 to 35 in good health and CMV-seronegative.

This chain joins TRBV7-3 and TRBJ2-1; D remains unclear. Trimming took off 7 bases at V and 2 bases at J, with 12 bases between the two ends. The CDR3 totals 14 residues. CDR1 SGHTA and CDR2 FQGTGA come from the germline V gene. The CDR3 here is CASTHYGAYNEQFF. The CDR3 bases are TGTGCCAGCACCCATTATGGAGCCTACAATGAGCAGTTCTTC.

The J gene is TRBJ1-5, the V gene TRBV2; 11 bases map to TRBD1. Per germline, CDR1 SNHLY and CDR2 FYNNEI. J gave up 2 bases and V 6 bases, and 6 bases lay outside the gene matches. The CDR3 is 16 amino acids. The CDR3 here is CASRVDRGRGNQPQHF. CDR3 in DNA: TGTGCCAGCAGAGTGGACAGGGGGCGGGGCAATCAGCCCCAGCATTTT.

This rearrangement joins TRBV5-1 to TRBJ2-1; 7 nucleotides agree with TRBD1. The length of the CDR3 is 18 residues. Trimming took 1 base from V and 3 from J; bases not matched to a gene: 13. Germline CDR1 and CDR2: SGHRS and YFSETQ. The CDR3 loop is CASSLPRKTGTDYNEQFF. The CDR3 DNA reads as TGCGCCAGCAGCTTGCCGCGTAAGACCGGGACAGACTACAATGAGCAGTTCTTC.

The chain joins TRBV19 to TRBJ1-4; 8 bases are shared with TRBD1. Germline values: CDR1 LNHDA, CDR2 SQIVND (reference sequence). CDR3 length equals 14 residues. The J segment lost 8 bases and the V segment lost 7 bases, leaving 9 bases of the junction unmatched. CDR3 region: CASTSRNRGEKLFF. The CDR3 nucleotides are TGTGCCAGTACCTCAAGGAACAGGGGGGAAAAACTGTTTTTT.

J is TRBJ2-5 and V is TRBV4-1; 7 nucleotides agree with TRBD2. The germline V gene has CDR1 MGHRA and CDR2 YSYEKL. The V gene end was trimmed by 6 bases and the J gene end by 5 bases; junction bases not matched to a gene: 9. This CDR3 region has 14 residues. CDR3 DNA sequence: TGCGCCAGCAGTCAGTGGGGGGGATTGGAGACCCAGTACTTC. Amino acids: CASSQWGGLETQYF.

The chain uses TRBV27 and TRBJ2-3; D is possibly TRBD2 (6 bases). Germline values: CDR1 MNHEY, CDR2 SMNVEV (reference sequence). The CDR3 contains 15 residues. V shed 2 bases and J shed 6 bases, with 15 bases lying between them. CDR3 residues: CASSLGGLGHDTQYF. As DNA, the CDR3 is TGTGCCAGCAGTTTAGGGGGACTTGGGCACGATACGCAGTATTTT.

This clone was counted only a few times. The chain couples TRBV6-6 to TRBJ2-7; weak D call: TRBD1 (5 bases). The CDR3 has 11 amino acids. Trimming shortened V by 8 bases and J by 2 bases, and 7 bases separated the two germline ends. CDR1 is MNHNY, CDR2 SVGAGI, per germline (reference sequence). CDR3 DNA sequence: TGTGCCAGCGGGGCCGCCTACGAGCAGTACTTC. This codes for CASGAAYEQYF.

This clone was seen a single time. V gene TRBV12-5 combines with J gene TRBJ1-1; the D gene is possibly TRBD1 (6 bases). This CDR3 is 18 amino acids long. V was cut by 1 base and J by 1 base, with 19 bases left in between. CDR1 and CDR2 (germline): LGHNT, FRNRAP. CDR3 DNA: TGTGCTAGTGGTTTGGCCGGGGCGGGGGGCGTGAGGAACACTGAAGCTTTCTTT. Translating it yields CASGLAGAGGVRNTEAFF.

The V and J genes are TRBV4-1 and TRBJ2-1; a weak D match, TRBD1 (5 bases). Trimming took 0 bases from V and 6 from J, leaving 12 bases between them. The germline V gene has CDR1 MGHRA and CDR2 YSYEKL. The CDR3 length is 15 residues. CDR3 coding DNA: TGCGCCAGCAGCCAAGATCGTGTGGGGCGCAATGAGCAGTTCTTC. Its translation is CASSQDRVGRNEQFF.

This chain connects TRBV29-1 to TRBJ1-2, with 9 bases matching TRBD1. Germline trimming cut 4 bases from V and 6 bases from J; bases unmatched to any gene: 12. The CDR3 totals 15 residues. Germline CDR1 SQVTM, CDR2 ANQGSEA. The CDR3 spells CSVGGQGATGHGYTF. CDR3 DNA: TGCAGCGTTGGGGGACAGGGAGCAACGGGGCATGGCTACACCTTC.

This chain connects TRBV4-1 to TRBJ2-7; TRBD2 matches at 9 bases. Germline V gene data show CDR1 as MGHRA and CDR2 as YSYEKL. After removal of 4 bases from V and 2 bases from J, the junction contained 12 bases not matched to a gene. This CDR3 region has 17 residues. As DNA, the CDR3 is TGCGCCAGCAGCCCCTTAGGACCTAGCGGGGCCACCTACGAGCAGTACTTC. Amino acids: CASSPLGPSGATYEQYF.

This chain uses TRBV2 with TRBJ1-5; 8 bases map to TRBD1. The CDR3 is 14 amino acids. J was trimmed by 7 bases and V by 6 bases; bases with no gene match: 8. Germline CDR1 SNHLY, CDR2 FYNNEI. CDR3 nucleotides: TGTGCCAGCAGCCTCGGACAGGGCGGCCAGCCCCAGCATTTT. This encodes CASSLGQGGQPQHF.

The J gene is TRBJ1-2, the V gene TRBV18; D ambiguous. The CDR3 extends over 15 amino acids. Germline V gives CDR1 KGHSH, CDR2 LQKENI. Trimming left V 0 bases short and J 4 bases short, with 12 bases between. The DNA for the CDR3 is TGTGCCAGCTCACCACCCATGCAGGCTGGCTATGGCTACACCTTC. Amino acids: CASSPPMQAGYGYTF. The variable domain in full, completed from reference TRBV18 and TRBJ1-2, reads NAGVMQNPRHLVRRRGQEARLRCSPMKGHSHVYWYRQLPEEGLKFMVYLQKENIIDESGMPKERFSAEFPKEGPSILRIQQVVRGDSAAYFCASSPPMQAGYGYTFGSGTRLTVV.

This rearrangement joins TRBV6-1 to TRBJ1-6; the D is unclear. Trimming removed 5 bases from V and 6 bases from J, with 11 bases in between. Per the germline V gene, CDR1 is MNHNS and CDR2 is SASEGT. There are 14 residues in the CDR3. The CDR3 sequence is CASSRNRSNSPLHF. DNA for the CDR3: TGTGCCAGCAGTCGGAACAGAAGTAATTCACCCCTCCACTTT.

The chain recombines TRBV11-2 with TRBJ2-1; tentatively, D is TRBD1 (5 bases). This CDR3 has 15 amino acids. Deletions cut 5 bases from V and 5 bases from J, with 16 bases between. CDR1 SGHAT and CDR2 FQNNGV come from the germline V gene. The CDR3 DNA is TGTGCCAGCAGCCCCATGGGGCAGCAGCACAATGAGCAGTTCTTC. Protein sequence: CASSPMGQQHNEQFF. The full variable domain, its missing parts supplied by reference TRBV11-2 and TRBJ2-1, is EAGVAQSPRYKIIEKRQSVAFWCNPISGHATLYWYQQILGQGPKLLIQFQNNGVVDDSQLPKDRFSAERLKGVDSTLKIQPAKLEDSAVYLCASSPMGQQHNEQFFGPGTRLTVL.

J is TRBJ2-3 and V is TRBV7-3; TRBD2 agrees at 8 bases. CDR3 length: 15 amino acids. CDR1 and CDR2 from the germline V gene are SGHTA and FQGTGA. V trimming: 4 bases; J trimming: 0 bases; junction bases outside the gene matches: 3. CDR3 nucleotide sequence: TGTGCCAGCAGCTCCTTAGCGGGGAGCACAGATACGCAGTATTTT. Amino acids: CASSSLAGSTDTQYF.

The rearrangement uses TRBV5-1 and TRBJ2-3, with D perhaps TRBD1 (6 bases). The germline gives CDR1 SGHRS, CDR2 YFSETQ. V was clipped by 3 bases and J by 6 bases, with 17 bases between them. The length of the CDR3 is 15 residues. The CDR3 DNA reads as TGCGCCAGCAGCTCGGCGACAGGCGGTGGGGATACGCAGTATTTT. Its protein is CASSSATGGGDTQYF.

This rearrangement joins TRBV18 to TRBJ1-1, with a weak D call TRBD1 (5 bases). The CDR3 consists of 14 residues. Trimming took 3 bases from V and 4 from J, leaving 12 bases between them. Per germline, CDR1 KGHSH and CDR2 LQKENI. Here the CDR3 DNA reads TGTGCCAGCTCACCCTTCGGGGGGACCACTGAAGCTTTCTTT. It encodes CASSPFGGTTEAFF.

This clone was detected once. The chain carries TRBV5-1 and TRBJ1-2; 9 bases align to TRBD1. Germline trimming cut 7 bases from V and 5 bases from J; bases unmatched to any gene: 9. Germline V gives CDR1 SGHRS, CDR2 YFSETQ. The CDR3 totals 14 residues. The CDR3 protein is CASGGQGIKYGYTF. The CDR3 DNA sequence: TGCGCCAGCGGGGGACAGGGAATTAAGTATGGCTACACCTTC. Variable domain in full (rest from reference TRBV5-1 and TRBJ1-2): KAGVTQTPRYLIKTRGQQVTLSCSPISGHRSVSWYQQTPGQGLQFLFEYFSETQRNKGNFPGRFSGRQFSNSRSEMNVSTLELGDSALYLCASGGQGIKYGYTFGSGTRLTVV.

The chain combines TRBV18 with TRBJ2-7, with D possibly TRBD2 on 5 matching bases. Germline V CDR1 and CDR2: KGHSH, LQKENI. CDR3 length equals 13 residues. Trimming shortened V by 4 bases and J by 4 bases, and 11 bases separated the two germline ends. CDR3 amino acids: CASSLTEGYEQYF. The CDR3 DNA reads TGTGCCAGCTCACTTACAGAGGGATACGAGCAGTACTTC.

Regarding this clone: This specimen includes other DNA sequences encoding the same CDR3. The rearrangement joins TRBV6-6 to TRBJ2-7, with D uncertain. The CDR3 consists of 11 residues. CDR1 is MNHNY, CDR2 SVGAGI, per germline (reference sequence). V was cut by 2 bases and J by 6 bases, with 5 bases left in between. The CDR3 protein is CASSYAGEQYF. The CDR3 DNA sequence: TGTGCCAGCAGTTACGCAGGCGAGCAGTACTTC.

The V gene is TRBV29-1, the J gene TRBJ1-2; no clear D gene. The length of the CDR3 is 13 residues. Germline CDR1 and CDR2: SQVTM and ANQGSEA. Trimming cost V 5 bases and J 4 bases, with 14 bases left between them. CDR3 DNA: TGCAGCGTTTTCCGGGGTATAGGCTATGGCTACACCTTC. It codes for CSVFRGIGYGYTF.

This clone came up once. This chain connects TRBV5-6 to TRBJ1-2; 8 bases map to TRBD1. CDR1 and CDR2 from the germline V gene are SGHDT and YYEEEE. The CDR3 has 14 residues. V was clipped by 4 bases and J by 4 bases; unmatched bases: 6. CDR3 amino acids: CASSRGQGTYGYTF. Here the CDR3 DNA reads TGTGCCAGCAGCCGTGGACAGGGAACCTATGGCTACACCTTC.

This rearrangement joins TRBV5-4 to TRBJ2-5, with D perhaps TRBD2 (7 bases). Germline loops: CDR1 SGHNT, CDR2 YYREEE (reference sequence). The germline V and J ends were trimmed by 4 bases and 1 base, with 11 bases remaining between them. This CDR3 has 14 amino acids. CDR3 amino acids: CASSRRGPQETQYF. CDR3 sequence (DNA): TGTGCCAGCAGCAGGCGGGGGCCCCAAGAGACCCAGTACTTC.

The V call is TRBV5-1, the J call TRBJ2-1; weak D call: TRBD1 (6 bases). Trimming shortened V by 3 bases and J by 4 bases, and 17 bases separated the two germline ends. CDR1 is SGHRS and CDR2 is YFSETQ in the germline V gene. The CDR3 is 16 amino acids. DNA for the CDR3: TGCGCCAGCAGCTCCCCGGGACAAGAAAGGTACAATGAGCAGTTCTTC. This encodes CASSSPGQERYNEQFF.

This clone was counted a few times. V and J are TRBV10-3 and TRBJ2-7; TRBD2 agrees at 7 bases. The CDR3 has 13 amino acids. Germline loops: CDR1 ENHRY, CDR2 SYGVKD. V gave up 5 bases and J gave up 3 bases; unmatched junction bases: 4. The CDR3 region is CAISSRDYYEQYF. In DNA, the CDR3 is TGTGCCATCAGTTCCCGGGACTACTACGAGCAGTACTTC.

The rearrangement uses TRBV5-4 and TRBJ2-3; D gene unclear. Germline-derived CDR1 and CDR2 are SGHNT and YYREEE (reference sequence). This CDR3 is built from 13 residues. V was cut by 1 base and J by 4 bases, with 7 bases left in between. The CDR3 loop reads CASSLYSADTQYF. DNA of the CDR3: TGTGCCAGCAGCTTGTATTCCGCAGATACGCAGTATTTT.